One sample yielded the 20 T cell receptor beta chains listed below, sequenced in a study of PD-1 blockade in classical Hodgkin lymphoma. Sequencing used immunoSEQ multiplex PCR; TCRdb keeps in-frame clones, though not all of them. In the table there are 84,000 or so clones, around 90% of which are singletons. Every patient experienced relapse after autologous stem cell transplantation, and brentuximab vedotin exposure varied. Sequenced material: peripheral blood mononuclear cells (PBMCs), taken before the second cycle of nivolumab. The receptors here all came from a human donor with classical Hodgkin lymphoma.

This clone showed up just a few times. The rearrangement joins TRBV19 to TRBJ1-5, with D perhaps matching TRBD1 (6 bases). The germline V gene encodes CDR1 LNHDA and CDR2 SQIVND (reference sequence). V was trimmed by 4 bases and J by 6 bases, leaving 16 bases between them. CDR3 length: 15 amino acids. CDR3 sequence reads: CASSNPGGGGQPQHF. The CDR3 DNA reads TGTGCCAGTAGTAACCCGGGAGGAGGGGGTCAGCCCCAGCATTTT.

This chain uses TRBV5-1 with TRBJ2-7; 10 bases map to TRBD2. The ends lost 0 bases at V and 2 bases at J; junction bases unmatched: 5. This CDR3 region has 16 residues. Germline CDR1 and CDR2: SGHRS and YFSETQ. CDR3: CASSLGPAGGPYEQYF. The CDR3 region has the DNA TGCGCCAGCAGCTTGGGTCCAGCGGGAGGGCCCTACGAGCAGTACTTC.

The chain is built from TRBV18 and TRBJ1-1, with TRBD1 as a possible D gene (5 bases). Germline assignment: CDR1 KGHSH and CDR2 LQKENI. The CDR3 spans 15 residues. Trimming left V 3 bases short and J 3 bases short, with 14 bases between. This CDR3 reads CASSPYVSGDTEAFF. In DNA, the CDR3 is TGTGCCAGCTCACCCTACGTCTCGGGGGACACTGAAGCTTTCTTT.

The J gene is TRBJ2-5, the V gene TRBV19; D is possibly TRBD2 (6 bases). Between the trimmed V and J ends, which lost 3 bases and 5 bases, there was a span of 16 bases. The CDR3 covers 15 residues. CDR1 and CDR2 from the germline V gene are LNHDA and SQIVND (reference sequence). CDR3: CASSIQGGLRETQYF. The CDR3 DNA follows: TGTGCCAGTAGTATCCAGGGAGGTCTCCGGGAGACCCAGTACTTC.

The gene calls are TRBV10-3 and TRBJ2-1, with TRBD2 identical over 7 bases. CDR3 length equals 15 residues. Looked up from germline, CDR1 is ENHRY and CDR2 is SYGVKD. V lost 6 bases to trimming and J lost 5 bases; unmatched junction nucleotides: 10. CDR3 loop: CAISPTVGGNNEQFF. DNA of the CDR3: TGTGCCATCAGCCCAACTGTGGGGGGGAACAATGAGCAGTTCTTC.

The chain uses TRBV6-4 and TRBJ2-5; 8 bases are shared with TRBD2. CDR1 and CDR2 from the germline V gene are MRHNA and SNTAGT. The CDR3 contains 15 residues. J was trimmed by 5 bases and V by 3 bases; bases with no gene match: 8. CDR3 region: CASSEQAGEGETQYF. As DNA, the CDR3 is TGTGCCAGCAGTGAGCAAGCGGGAGAGGGGGAGACCCAGTACTTC.

This chain connects TRBV7-2 to TRBJ2-7; 11 nucleotides align to TRBD2. V shed 8 bases, J shed 2 bases, and the junction held 8 bases outside the gene matches. The CDR3 runs 15 residues. Looked up from germline, CDR1 is SGHTA and CDR2 is FQGNSA. The CDR3 nucleotides read TGTGCCAGCCAAGTACTAGCGGGAGACACCTACGAGCAGTACTTC. It specifies CASQVLAGDTYEQYF.

The chain links TRBV7-9 to TRBJ2-5; D gene uncertain. The CDR3 sequence is 11 residues long. Germline values: CDR1 SEHNR, CDR2 FQNEAQ (reference sequence). With 4 bases removed from V and 0 bases from J, the gap between germline ends came to 0 bases. CDR3 nucleotide sequence: TGTGCCAGCAGCTACCAAGAGACCCAGTACTTC. This encodes CASSYQETQYF.

This sequence joins TRBV30 and TRBJ1-4; D is possibly TRBD1 (6 bases). Trimming took off 0 bases at V and 8 bases at J, with 13 bases between the two ends. CDR3 length: 14 residues. The germline CDR1 and CDR2 sequences are GTSNPN and SVGIG (reference sequence). The chain's CDR3 is CAWSVQGGREKLFF. CDR3 sequence (DNA): TGTGCCTGGAGTGTACAGGGAGGGAGGGAAAAACTGTTTTTT.

The chain carries TRBV5-4 and TRBJ2-7, with 11 nucleotides matching TRBD2. Germline loops: CDR1 SGHNT, CDR2 YYREEE (reference sequence). With V trimmed by 4 bases and J by 5 bases, 11 bases remained unmatched. The CDR3 has 16 amino acids. The CDR3 DNA follows: TGTGCCAGCAGCCAAGGAGGACTAGCGGGTTCTAACGAGCAGTACTTC. Translation gives CASSQGGLAGSNEQYF.

The V gene is TRBV20-1, the J gene TRBJ2-2; no reliable D call. Trimming cost V 7 bases and J 3 bases, with 6 bases left between them. Germline V gene lookup returns CDR1 DFQATT and CDR2 SNEGSKA (reference sequence). The CDR3 loop spans 11 amino acids. The DNA of the CDR3 is TGCAGTGGTCTGTACACCGGGGAGCTGTTTTTT. Residues: CSGLYTGELFF.

CDR3 nucleotide sequence: TGTGCCTGGGCTCGGACTAGCGGGAGGGCCACAGATACGCAGTATTTT. Protein: CAWARTSGRATDTQYF. The chain carries TRBV30 and TRBJ2-3, with TRBD2 matching over 15 bases. With V trimmed by 5 bases and J by 2 bases, 5 bases remained unmatched. CDR1 is GTSNPN and CDR2 is SVGIG in the germline V gene (reference sequence). This CDR3 is 16 amino acids long.

Only one count was recorded for this clone. The chain carries TRBV5-4 and TRBJ2-7; weak D call: TRBD1 (5 bases). The V end was cut by 0 bases, the J end by 7 bases, with 17 bases between. The CDR3 extends over 15 amino acids. Germline V gene lookup returns CDR1 SGHNT and CDR2 YYREEE (reference sequence). CDR3 protein: CASSLGGQGRWEQYF. CDR3 bases: TGTGCCAGCAGCTTGGGCGGCCAGGGCCGTTGGGAGCAGTACTTC.

The chain combines TRBV6-1 with TRBJ1-2, with TRBD1 identical over 8 bases. The CDR3 totals 13 residues. Germline CDR1 and CDR2: MNHNS and SASEGT. The V segment lost 4 bases and the J segment 8 bases; nucleotides outside the gene matches: 6. CDR3 bases: TGTGCCAGCAGTGCACAGGGGGTCGGCGGCTACACCTTC. Its protein is CASSAQGVGGYTF.

This clone was recorded a few times. This chain uses TRBV6-5 with TRBJ1-1; no clear D. The CDR3 is 12 amino acids. Germline loops: CDR1 MNHEY, CDR2 SVGAGI. The ends were cut back, 5 bases at V and 0 bases at J, with 4 bases in the middle. DNA for the CDR3: TGTGCCAGCAGTCGTTTGAACACTGAAGCTTTCTTT. Translation gives CASSRLNTEAFF.

V and J are TRBV7-8 and TRBJ2-7, with 9 bases fitting TRBD2. The CDR3 runs to 13 residues. Unmatched junction bases numbered 4, after V lost 6 bases and J lost 4 bases. Germline V gives CDR1 SGHVS, CDR2 FQNEAQ. The CDR3 region has the DNA TGTGCCAGCAGGCGGGAGGGCGGTTACGAGCAGTACTTC. Its protein is CASRREGGYEQYF.

This chain connects TRBV18 to TRBJ2-1; TRBD1 aligns across 8 bases. The trim removed 5 bases at V and 7 bases at J, leaving 4 bases unmatched. Germline-derived CDR1 and CDR2 are KGHSH and LQKENI. The CDR3 extends over 13 amino acids. The CDR3 DNA is TGTGCCAGCTCAACAAGGGACAGGAATGAGCAGTTCTTC. This sequence encodes CASSTRDRNEQFF.

The V gene is TRBV5-1, the J gene TRBJ2-5; 14 bases map to TRBD2. Germline CDR1 and CDR2: SGHRS and YFSETQ. J lost 3 bases, V lost 4 bases, and 5 bases had no gene match. CDR3 size: 16 residues. CDR3 nucleotides: TGCGCCAGCAGCCAAGGACTAGCGGGAGGAAAAGAGACCCAGTACTTC. As protein: CASSQGLAGGKETQYF.

This sequence joins TRBV2 and TRBJ2-1; 8 nucleotides agree with TRBD2. This CDR3 is 14 amino acids long. Germline V gene sequence: CDR1 SNHLY, CDR2 FYNNEI. With V trimmed by 4 bases and J by 6 bases, 5 bases remained unmatched. CDR3: CASSVVSGANEQFF. The CDR3 coding sequence is TGTGCCAGCAGTGTTGTTAGCGGGGCCAATGAGCAGTTCTTC.

The CDR3 region has the DNA TGTGCCAGCAGCTCCCTAGCGGGAGGGCCCTACGAGCAGTACTTC. It codes for CASSSLAGGPYEQYF. The J gene is TRBJ2-7, the V gene TRBV5-6; 12 bases map to TRBD2. The germline gives CDR1 SGHDT, CDR2 YYEEEE. The junction had 3 bases not matched to a gene; V was cut back by 3 bases and J by 2 bases. The CDR3 length is 15 residues.